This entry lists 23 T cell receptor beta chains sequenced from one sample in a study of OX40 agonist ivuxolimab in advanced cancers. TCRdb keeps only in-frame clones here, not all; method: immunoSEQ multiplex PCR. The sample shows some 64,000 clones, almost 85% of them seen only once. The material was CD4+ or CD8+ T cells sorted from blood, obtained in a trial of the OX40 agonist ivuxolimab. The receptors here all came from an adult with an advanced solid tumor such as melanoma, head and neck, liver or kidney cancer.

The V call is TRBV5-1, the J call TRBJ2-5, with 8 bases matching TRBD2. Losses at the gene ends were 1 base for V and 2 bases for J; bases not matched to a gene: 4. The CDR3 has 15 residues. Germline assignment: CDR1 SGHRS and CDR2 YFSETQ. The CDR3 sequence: CASSLTGREQETQYF. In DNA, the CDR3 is TGCGCCAGCAGCTTGACCGGGAGGGAACAAGAGACCCAGTACTTC.

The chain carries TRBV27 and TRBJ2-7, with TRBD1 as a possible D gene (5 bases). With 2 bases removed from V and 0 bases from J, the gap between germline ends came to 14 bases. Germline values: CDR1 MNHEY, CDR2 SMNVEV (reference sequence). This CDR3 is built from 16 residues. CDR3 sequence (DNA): TGTGCCAGCAGTTTAGCTGGGGCAGTGAGCTCCTACGAGCAGTACTTC. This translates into CASSLAGAVSSYEQYF.

Here the CDR3 DNA reads TGTGCCAGCAGCTTAGTCGGGGCAGCGAACACTGAAGCTTTCTTT. Residues: CASSLVGAANTEAFF. This rearrangement joins TRBV7-2 to TRBJ1-1; maybe TRBD1 (5 bases). CDR3 length equals 15 residues. The V end was cut by 1 base, the J end by 1 base, with 10 bases between. From germline, CDR1 is SGHTA and CDR2 FQGNSA.

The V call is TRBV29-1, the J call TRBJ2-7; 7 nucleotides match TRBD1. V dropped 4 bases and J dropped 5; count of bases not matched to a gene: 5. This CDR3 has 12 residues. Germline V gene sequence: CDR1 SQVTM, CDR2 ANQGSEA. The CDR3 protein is CSVARGSHEQYF. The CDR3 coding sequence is TGCAGCGTTGCCAGGGGGTCCCACGAGCAGTACTTC.

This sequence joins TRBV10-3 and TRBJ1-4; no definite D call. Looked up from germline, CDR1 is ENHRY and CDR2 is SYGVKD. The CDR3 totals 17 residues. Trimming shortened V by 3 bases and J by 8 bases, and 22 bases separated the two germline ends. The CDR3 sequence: CAISDHPVGLRWEKLFF. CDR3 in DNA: TGTGCCATCAGTGACCATCCCGTTGGGTTAAGATGGGAAAAACTGTTTTTT.

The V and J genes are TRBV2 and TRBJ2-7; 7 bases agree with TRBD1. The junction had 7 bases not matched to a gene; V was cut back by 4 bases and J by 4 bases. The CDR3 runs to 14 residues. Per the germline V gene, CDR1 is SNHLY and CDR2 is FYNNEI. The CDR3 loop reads CASSGRGGLYEQYF. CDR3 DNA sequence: TGTGCCAGCAGTGGTAGAGGGGGCCTGTACGAGCAGTACTTC.

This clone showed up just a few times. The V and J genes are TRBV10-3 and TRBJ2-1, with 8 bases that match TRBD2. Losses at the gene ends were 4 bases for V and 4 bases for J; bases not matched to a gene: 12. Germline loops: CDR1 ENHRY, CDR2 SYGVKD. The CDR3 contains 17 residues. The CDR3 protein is CAISGGTSMITYNEQFF. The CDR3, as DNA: TGTGCCATCAGTGGAGGGACTAGTATGATTACTTACAATGAGCAGTTCTTC.

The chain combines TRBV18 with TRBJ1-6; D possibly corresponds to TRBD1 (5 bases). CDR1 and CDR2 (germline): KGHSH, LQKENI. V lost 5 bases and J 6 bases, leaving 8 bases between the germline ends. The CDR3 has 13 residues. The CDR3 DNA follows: TGTGCCAGCTCAGACAGCCTTAATTCACCCCTCCACTTT. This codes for CASSDSLNSPLHF.

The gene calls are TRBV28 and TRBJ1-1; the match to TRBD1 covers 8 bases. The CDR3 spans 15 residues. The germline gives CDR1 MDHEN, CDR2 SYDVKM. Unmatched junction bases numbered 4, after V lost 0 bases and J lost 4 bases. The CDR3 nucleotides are TGTGCCAGCAGTTTATGGCAGGGGGCGGGCACTGAAGCTTTCTTT. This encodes CASSLWQGAGTEAFF.

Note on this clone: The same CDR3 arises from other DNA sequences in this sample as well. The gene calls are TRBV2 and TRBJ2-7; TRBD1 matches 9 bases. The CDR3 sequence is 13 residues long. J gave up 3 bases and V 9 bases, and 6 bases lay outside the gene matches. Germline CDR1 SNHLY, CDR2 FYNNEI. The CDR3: CASTGGLLYEQYF. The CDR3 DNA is TGTGCCAGTACAGGGGGCCTCCTCTACGAGCAGTACTTC.

The CDR3 DNA reads as TGTGCCAGCAGCTTAGAAGGGGACACTGAAGCTTTCTTT. Translation: CASSLEGDTEAFF. This chain joins TRBV7-2 and TRBJ1-1; maybe TRBD1 (5 bases). The V end was cut by 1 base, the J end by 3 bases, with 6 bases between. The CDR3 has 13 amino acids. Germline lookup yields CDR1 SGHTA and CDR2 FQGNSA. Together with reference TRBV7-2 and TRBJ1-1, the CDR3 gives the full variable domain: GAGVSQSPSNKVTEKGKDVELRCDPISGHTALYWYRQSLGQGLEFLIYFQGNSAPDKSGLPSDRFSAERTGGSVSTLTIQRTQQEDSAVYLCASSLEGDTEAFFGQGTRLTVV.

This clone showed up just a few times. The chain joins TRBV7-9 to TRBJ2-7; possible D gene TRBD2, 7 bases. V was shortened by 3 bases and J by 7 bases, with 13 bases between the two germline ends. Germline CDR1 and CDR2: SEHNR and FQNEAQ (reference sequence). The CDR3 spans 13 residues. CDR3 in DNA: TGTGCCAGCAGCTTCGGGGGGCGCTGGGAGCAGTACTTC. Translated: CASSFGGRWEQYF.

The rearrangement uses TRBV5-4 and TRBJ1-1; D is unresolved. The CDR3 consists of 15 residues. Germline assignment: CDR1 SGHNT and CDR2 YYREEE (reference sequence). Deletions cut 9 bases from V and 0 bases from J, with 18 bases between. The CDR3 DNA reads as TGTGCCACCCGAGTGGGCCAGCACATGAACACTGAAGCTTTCTTT. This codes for CATRVGQHMNTEAFF.

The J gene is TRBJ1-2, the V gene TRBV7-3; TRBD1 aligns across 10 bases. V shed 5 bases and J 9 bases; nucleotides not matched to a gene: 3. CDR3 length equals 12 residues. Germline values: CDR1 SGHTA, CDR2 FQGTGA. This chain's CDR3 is CASSPTGGSYTF. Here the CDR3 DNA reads TGTGCCAGCAGCCCGACAGGGGGCAGCTACACCTTC.

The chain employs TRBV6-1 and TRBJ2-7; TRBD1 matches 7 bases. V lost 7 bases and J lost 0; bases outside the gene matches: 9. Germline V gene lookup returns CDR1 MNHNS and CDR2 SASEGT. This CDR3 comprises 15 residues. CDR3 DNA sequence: TGTGCCAGCACTTTCATGGACAGGAGCTCCTACGAGCAGTACTTC. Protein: CASTFMDRSSYEQYF.

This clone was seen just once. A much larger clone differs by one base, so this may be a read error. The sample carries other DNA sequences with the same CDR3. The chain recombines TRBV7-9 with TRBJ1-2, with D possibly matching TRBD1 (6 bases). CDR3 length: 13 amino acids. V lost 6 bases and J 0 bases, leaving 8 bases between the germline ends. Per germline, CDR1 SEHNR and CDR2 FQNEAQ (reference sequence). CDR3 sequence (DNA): TGTGCCAGCAGTTGGACAGCTAACTATGGCTACACCTTC. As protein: CASSWTANYGYTF. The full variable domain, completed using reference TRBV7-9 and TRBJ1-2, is DTGVSQNPRHKITKRGQNVTFRCDPISEHNRLYWYRQTLGQGPEFLTYFQNEAQLEKSRLLSDRFSAERPKGSFSTLEIQRTEQGDSAMYLCASSWTANYGYTFGSGTRLTVV.

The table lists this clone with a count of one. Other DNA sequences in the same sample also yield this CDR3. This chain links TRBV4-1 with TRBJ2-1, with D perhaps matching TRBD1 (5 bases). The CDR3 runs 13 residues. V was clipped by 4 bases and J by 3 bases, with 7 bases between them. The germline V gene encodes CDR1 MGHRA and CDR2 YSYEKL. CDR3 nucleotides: TGCGCCAGCAGCCGAGACAGCTACAATGAGCAGTTCTTC. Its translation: CASSRDSYNEQFF.

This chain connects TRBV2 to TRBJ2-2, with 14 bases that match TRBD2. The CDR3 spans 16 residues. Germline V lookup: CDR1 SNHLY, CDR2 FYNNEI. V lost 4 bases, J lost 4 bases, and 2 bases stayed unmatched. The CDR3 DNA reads TGTGCCAGCAGTGTCGGACTAGCGGGGGGCACCGGGGAGCTGTTTTTT. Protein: CASSVGLAGGTGELFF. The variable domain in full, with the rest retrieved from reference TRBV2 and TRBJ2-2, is EPEVTQTPSHQVTQMGQEVILRCVPISNHLYFYWYRQILGQKVEFLVSFYNNEISEKSEIFDDQFSVERPDGSNFTLKIRSTKLEDSAMYFCASSVGLAGGTGELFFGEGSRLTVL.

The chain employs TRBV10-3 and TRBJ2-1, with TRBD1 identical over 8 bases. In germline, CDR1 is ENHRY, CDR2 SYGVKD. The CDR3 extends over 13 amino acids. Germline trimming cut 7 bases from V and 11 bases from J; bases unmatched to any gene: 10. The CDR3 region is CAINSLQGAQQFF. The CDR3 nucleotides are TGTGCCATCAATTCCCTCCAGGGGGCGCAGCAGTTCTTC.

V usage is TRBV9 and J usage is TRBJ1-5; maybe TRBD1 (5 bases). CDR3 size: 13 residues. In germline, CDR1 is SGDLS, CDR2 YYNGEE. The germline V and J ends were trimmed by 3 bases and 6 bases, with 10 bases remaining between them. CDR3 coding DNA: TGTGCCAGCAGCGGGGGGGTCGGTCAGCCCCAGCATTTT. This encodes CASSGGVGQPQHF.

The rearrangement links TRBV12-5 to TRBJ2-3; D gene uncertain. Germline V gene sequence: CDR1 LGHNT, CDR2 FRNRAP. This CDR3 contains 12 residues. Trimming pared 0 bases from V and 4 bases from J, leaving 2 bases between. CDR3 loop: CASGLVPDTQYF. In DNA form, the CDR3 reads TGTGCTAGTGGTTTGGTACCAGATACGCAGTATTTT.

The DNA of the CDR3 is TGTGCCAGCAGCTTAATCCACACCGGGGAGCTGTTTTTT. Encoded protein: CASSLIHTGELFF. The rearrangement links TRBV7-3 to TRBJ2-2; no reliable D call. CDR1 and CDR2 from the germline V gene are SGHTA and FQGTGA. The V end was cut by 1 base, the J end by 3 bases, with 3 bases between. This CDR3 region has 13 residues.

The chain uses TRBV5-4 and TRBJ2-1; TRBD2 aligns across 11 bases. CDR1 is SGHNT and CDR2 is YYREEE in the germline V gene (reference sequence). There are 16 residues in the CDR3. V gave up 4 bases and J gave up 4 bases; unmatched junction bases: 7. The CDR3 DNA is TGTGCCAGCAGCCCGGGACTAGCGGAAATGTACAATGAGCAGTTCTTC. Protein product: CASSPGLAEMYNEQFF.